What follows is one T cell receptor beta chain and its context. Its antigen is not known. A universal primer binding site was introduced by template switching. The final cDNA contained unique molecular identifiers. TCRdb processed the 5' RACE reads anew with MiXCR; each CDR3 protein has one entry. The sample lists 510,000 or so distinct CDR3 sequences, 13% to 15% seen once, with roughly 0.43% in the top ten. The source of the sample is a study of identical twins. Regarding the study as a whole: Beta clonotypes that were abundant in cord blood contained fewer insertions, a pattern absent from memory repertoires. Models came in too low on out-of-frame TCR alpha sharing in monozygotic twins. With beta out-of-frame sequences, excess sharing by twins was weaker.

The V end was cut by 0 bases, the J end by 0 bases, with 6 bases between. CDR1 and CDR2 (germline): DFQATT, SNEGSKA (reference sequence). This CDR3 region has 13 residues. These data were also reused for a study on yellow fever vaccine responses in identical twins.

This chain joins TRBV20-1 and TRBJ2-7; no definite D call. Sequenced: CD4+ T cells sorted from blood. The clonotype comes from a young woman in good health. The CDR3 DNA sequence: TGCAGTGCTAGAGATCCCAGCTCCTACGAGCAGTACGTC. Protein: CSARDPSSYEQYV.